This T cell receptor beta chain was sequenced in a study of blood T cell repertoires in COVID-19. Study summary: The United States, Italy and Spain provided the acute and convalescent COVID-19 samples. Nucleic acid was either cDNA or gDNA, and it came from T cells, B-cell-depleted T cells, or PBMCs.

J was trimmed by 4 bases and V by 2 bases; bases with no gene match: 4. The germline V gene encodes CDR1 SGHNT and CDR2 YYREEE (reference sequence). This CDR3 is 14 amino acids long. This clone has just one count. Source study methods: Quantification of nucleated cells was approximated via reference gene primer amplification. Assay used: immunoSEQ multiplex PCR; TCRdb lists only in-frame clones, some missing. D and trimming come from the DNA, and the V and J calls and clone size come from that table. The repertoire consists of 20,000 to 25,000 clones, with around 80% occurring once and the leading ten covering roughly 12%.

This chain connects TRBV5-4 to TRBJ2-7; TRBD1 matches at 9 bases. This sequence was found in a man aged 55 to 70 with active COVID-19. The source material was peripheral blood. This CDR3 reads CASSLQGAMYEQYF. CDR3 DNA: TGTGCCAGCAGCTTACAGGGGGCTATGTACGAGCAGTACTTC.